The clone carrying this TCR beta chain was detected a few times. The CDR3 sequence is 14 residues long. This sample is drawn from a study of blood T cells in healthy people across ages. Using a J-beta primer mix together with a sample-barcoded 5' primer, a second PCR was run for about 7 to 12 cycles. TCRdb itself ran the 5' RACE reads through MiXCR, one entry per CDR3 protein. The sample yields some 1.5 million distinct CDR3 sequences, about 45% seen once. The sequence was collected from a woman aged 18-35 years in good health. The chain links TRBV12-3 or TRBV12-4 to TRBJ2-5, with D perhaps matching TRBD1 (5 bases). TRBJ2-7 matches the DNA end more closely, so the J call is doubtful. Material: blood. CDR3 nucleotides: TGTGCCAGCAGTCTGACAGCCTCTTACCCCGAGCAGTACTTC. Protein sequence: CASSLTASYPEQYF.